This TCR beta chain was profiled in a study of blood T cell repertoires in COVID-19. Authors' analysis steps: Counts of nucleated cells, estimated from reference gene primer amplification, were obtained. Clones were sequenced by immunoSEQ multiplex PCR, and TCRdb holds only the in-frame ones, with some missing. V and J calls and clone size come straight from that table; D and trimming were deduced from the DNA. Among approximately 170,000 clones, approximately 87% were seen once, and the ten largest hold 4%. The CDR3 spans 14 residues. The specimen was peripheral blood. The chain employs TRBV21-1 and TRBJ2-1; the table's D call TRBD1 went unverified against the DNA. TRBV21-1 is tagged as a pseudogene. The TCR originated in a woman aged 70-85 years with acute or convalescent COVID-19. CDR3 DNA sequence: TGTGCCAGATTTACGGACAGCCCCTACAATGAGCAGTTCTTC. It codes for CARFTDSPYNEQFF.